The TCR beta chain described here comes from a study of shared clonotypes between healthy human individuals. Study as a whole: CD4 naive cells filled three plates per donor, CD4 memory three, CD8 naive two and CD8 memory one. Study-wide points: Having only a few donors restricted how much genetic and exposure-history diversity was captured.

The CDR3 is made up of 14 amino acids. Trimming stripped 0 bases from V and 5 bases from J, with 11 bases between. CDR1 is SGDLS, CDR2 YYNGEE, per germline. Naive CD8 populations comprised CD45RO-negative cells positively selected for CCR7, excluding terminally differentiated effector memory CD45RA+ cells. As regards this clone: Its antigen is not identified.

The method was immunoSEQ multiplex PCR; TCRdb's version includes in-frame clones alone and lacks a portion of them. The sample lists 2 million to 2.5 million clones, about 92% occurring once. The chain combines TRBV9 with TRBJ1-1, with D hard to call. The clonotype was recovered from a man between 18 and 29 years old in good health. Some clones in this sample may be carry-over from other donors' samples. Sequencing used naive CD8+ T cells from PBMCs. In DNA form, the CDR3 reads TGTGCCAGCAGCGTAGAAGACACAGAAACTGAAGCTTTCTTT. Translated: CASSVEDTETEAFF.